This entry concerns a single T cell receptor (beta chain). This sample is part of a study of T cell responses to AZD1222 COVID-19 vaccine. V was shortened by 6 bases and J by 5 bases, with 11 bases between the two germline ends. The CDR3 spans 13 residues. In germline, CDR1 is MNHEY, CDR2 SVGAGI. Only in-frame clones appear in the TCRdb table, and some are missing; sequencing was by immunoSEQ multiplex PCR. The repertoire holds over 150,000 clones, with about 87% as singletons. This chain connects TRBV6-5 to TRBJ2-1; no reliable D call. The TCR sequence derives from an adult in good health. Sample: peripheral blood, taken on day 0 of AZD1222 vaccination. CDR3 nucleotides: TGTGCCAGCAGGGCAGACCTTGACAATGAGCAGTTCTTC. It encodes CASRADLDNEQFF.